These 22 T cell receptor beta chains were all obtained from the same sample, sequenced in a study of Graves' ophthalmopathy and Graves' hyperthyroidism. The authors amplified TCR beta CDR3 regions, and they did so from RNA transcripts for repertoire sequencing. RT-PCR was first run with HTBI primers, then multiplex PCR in a second round. TCRdb called the multiplex PCR reads again in MiXCR, with one record for every CDR3 protein. The sample consists of some 350,000 distinct CDR3 sequences, about 18% of them appearing once. Sample: peripheral blood. The receptors stem from an adult woman with stable Graves' hyperthyroidism.

This clonotype has ten or more counts. V gene TRBV20-1 combines with J gene TRBJ2-7; 12 positions agree with TRBD2. Germline V lookup: CDR1 DFQATT, CDR2 SNEGSKA (reference sequence). The CDR3 has 18 amino acids. Trimming took 7 bases from V and 2 from J; bases not matched to a gene: 18. The CDR3 DNA sequence: TGCAGTGTGTTCGGGGGACTAGCGGGCGACGGGAACCCCTACGAGCAGTACTTC. It translates to CSVFGGLAGDGNPYEQYF.

The V call is TRBV6-5, the J call TRBJ1-2, with D perhaps matching TRBD1 (5 bases). This CDR3 has 17 residues. Trimming removed 0 bases at V and 6 bases at J, with 20 bases between. CDR1 and CDR2 (germline): MNHEY, SVGAGI. The CDR3 sequence: CASSYSSYSSGRDGYTF. As DNA, the CDR3 is TGTGCCAGCAGTTACTCGAGCTACTCCTCGGGGCGCGATGGCTACACCTTC.

The chain links TRBV28 to TRBJ1-5; perhaps TRBD1 as D (5 bases). Per the germline V gene, CDR1 is MDHEN and CDR2 is SYDVKM. V lost 5 bases, J lost 5 bases, and 13 bases lay in between. There are 14 residues in the CDR3. This chain's CDR3 is CASSIQGGHQPQHF. The CDR3 DNA reads TGTGCCAGCAGTATTCAGGGAGGGCATCAGCCCCAGCATTTT.

This clonotype has at least ten counts. The J gene is TRBJ2-7, the V gene TRBV28; D is unclear. Between the trimmed V and J ends, which lost 1 base and 4 bases, there was a span of 17 bases. This CDR3 is 16 amino acids long. The germline CDR1 and CDR2 sequences are MDHEN and SYDVKM. The CDR3 coding sequence is TGTGCCAGCAGTTTATTGTACGAGGAACTACAGTACGAGCAGTACTTC. Translation: CASSLLYEELQYEQYF. The whole variable domain, remainder taken from reference TRBV28 and TRBJ2-7, is DVKVTQSSRYLVKRTGEKVFLECVQDMDHENMFWYRQDPGLGLRLIYFSYDVKMKEKGDIPEGYSVSREKKERFSLILESASTNQTSMYLCASSLLYEELQYEQYFGPGTRLTVT.

This clonotype was counted many times. This chain links TRBV7-8 with TRBJ1-1; D is uncertain. Trimming pared 5 bases from V and 6 bases from J, leaving 13 bases between. Germline V gives CDR1 SGHVS, CDR2 FQNEAQ. This CDR3 comprises 13 residues. CDR3 amino acids: CASSPAPGAEAFF. The CDR3 DNA reads TGTGCCAGCAGCCCTGCCCCAGGCGCTGAAGCTTTCTTT.

This clonotype was recorded many times. The rearrangement uses TRBV19 and TRBJ2-2, with TRBD2 as a possible D gene (6 bases). V dropped 9 bases and J dropped 3 bases, with 14 bases sitting between them. The CDR3 covers 14 residues. Germline V CDR1 and CDR2: LNHDA, SQIVND (reference sequence). The CDR3 nucleotides are TGTGCCAGCTCGGAGGGCCGGGACACCGGGGAGCTGTTTTTT. This sequence encodes CASSEGRDTGELFF.

This clonotype was recorded many times. V usage is TRBV24-1 and J usage is TRBJ2-2; D is possibly TRBD1 (5 bases). CDR1 KGHDR and CDR2 SFDVKD come from the germline V gene. The CDR3 covers 16 residues. V lost 3 bases and J 6 bases, leaving 16 bases between the germline ends. CDR3 region: CATSDGAGSISGELFF. In DNA, the CDR3 is TGTGCCACCAGTGATGGAGCAGGGTCTATATCCGGGGAGCTGTTTTTT.

This clonotype was picked up many times. The genes are TRBV29-1 and TRBJ2-1, with D maybe TRBD2 (6 bases). Germline assignment: CDR1 SQVTM and CDR2 ANQGSEA. The length of the CDR3 is 13 residues. V lost 7 bases to trimming and J lost 4 bases, with 14 bases between them. CDR3 coding DNA: TGCAGCGCCTCCGGGGCGGGGTACAATGAGCAGTTCTTC. This gives the protein CSASGAGYNEQFF.

V and J are TRBV19 and TRBJ2-7; possibly TRBD2 for D (5 bases). V was pared by 6 bases and J by 7 bases, with 22 bases between. The CDR3 sequence is 15 residues long. Germline loops: CDR1 LNHDA, CDR2 SQIVND (reference sequence). The CDR3 protein is CASSEEAGPSGEQYF. CDR3 sequence (DNA): TGTGCCAGTAGCGAGGAAGCCGGGCCGTCGGGGGAGCAGTACTTC.

This clonotype occurred many times. The V call is TRBV7-9, the J call TRBJ1-1; 7 positions match TRBD1. The junction had 6 bases not matched to a gene; V was cut back by 3 bases and J by 8 bases. CDR1 is SEHNR, CDR2 FQNEAQ, per germline (reference sequence). The CDR3 sequence is 13 residues long. As DNA, the CDR3 is TGTGCCAGCAGCTTGCCAGGGGGGGCCGAAGCTTTCTTT. The encoded protein is CASSLPGGAEAFF. Full variable domain (missing parts from reference TRBV7-9 and TRBJ1-1): DTGVSQNPRHKITKRGQNVTFRCDPISEHNRLYWYRQTLGQGPEFLTYFQNEAQLEKSRLLSDRFSAERPKGSFSTLEIQRTEQGDSAMYLCASSLPGGAEAFFGQGTRLTVV.

This clonotype was seen many times. V usage is TRBV11-2 and J usage is TRBJ2-4, with TRBD2 identical over 8 bases. Per the germline V gene, CDR1 is SGHAT and CDR2 is FQNNGV. With 1 base clipped from V and 0 bases from J, the junction kept 11 bases outside the gene matches. This CDR3 spans 19 amino acids. The CDR3 nucleotides read TGTGCCAGCAGCTTAGTAGCGGGACCGGACCCCGAAGCCAAAAACATTCAGTACTTC. This translates into CASSLVAGPDPEAKNIQYF.

This chain links TRBV7-2 with TRBJ2-7, with 7 nucleotides matching TRBD2. The CDR3 covers 14 residues. The V segment lost 5 bases and the J segment 7 bases; nucleotides outside the gene matches: 11. Germline V lookup: CDR1 SGHTA, CDR2 FQGNSA. CDR3 sequence reads: CASSQAPGLQEQYF. CDR3 DNA: TGTGCCAGCAGCCAAGCACCGGGACTACAAGAGCAGTACTTC.

The V and J genes are TRBV12-3 or TRBV12-4 and TRBJ2-5; a possible D gene is TRBD2 (7 bases). The CDR3 consists of 14 residues. Trimming removed 6 bases at V and 5 bases at J, with 16 bases between. As DNA, the CDR3 is TGTGCCAGCAGCCACCTAGGGGGGGGTGAGACCCAGTACTTC. Translating it yields CASSHLGGGETQYF.

This clonotype has a count of ten or more. The CDR3 sequence: CASRRQGEETQYF. CDR3 DNA: TGTGCCAGCAGAAGACAGGGGGAAGAGACCCAGTACTTC. The genes are TRBV6-5 and TRBJ2-5; TRBD1 matches at 9 bases. The CDR3 loop spans 13 amino acids. The V gene end was trimmed by 6 bases and the J gene end by 3 bases; junction bases not matched to a gene: 2. Germline CDR1 reads MNHEY; CDR2 reads SVGAGI.

This clonotype has only a few counts. The J gene is TRBJ2-1, the V gene TRBV5-1, with a weak D call TRBD2 (5 bases). The CDR3 has 15 residues. The germline V gene encodes CDR1 SGHRS and CDR2 YFSETQ. Trimming pared 0 bases from V and 2 bases from J, leaving 9 bases between. The CDR3 protein is CASSLEGVPYNEQFF. DNA of the CDR3: TGCGCCAGCAGCTTGGAGGGAGTCCCCTACAATGAGCAGTTCTTC.

This clonotype was seen repeatedly, ten times or more. This chain connects TRBV12-3 or TRBV12-4 to TRBJ2-7; 9 nucleotides line up with TRBD2. This CDR3 spans 16 amino acids. The trim removed 1 base at V and 2 bases at J, leaving 6 bases unmatched. The CDR3 reads CASSLGLAGAAYEQYF. The DNA for the CDR3 is TGTGCCAGCAGTTTAGGGTTAGCGGGAGCCGCCTACGAGCAGTACTTC.

In its sample, this clonotype was seen many times. J is TRBJ2-7 and V is TRBV15; D unclear. CDR3 length: 14 residues. Germline V gene sequence: CDR1 LNHNV, CDR2 YYDKDF (reference sequence). The V and J ends lost 0 bases and 5 bases respectively, with 11 bases between them. CDR3 loop: CATSRDLGGNEQYF. CDR3 in DNA: TGTGCCACCAGCAGAGATCTGGGTGGAAACGAGCAGTACTTC.

This clonotype came up many times. J is TRBJ2-7 and V is TRBV7-9; the match to TRBD1 covers 9 bases. There are 15 residues in the CDR3. Per germline, CDR1 SEHNR and CDR2 FQNEAQ (reference sequence). The junction had 3 bases not matched to a gene; V was cut back by 3 bases and J by 0 bases. The CDR3 sequence: CASSFDRGSSYEQYF. CDR3 coding DNA: TGTGCCAGCAGCTTCGACAGGGGGAGCTCCTACGAGCAGTACTTC.

This clonotype was counted ten times or more. CDR3 DNA sequence: TGTGCCAGCCGCATAAGGGACTCGGGGGACGAGCAGTACTTC. Protein sequence: CASRIRDSGDEQYF. This chain joins TRBV7-2 and TRBJ2-7, with D possibly TRBD2 on 6 matching bases. This CDR3 spans 14 amino acids. V lost 8 bases and J lost 5, with 19 bases in between. Germline V gene sequence: CDR1 SGHTA, CDR2 FQGNSA.

This clonotype was seen many times. The chain couples TRBV6-1 to TRBJ1-5, with 10 bases that match TRBD1. After removal of 3 bases from V and 7 bases from J, the junction contained 6 bases not matched to a gene. CDR3 length: 15 amino acids. The V gene's germline CDR1 is MNHNS and CDR2 SASEGT. CDR3 sequence (DNA): TGTGCCAGCAGTGATGGGACAGGGGAGGACCAGCCCCAGCATTTT. Amino acids: CASSDGTGEDQPQHF.

This clonotype was counted ten times or more. The chain has TRBV6-2 or TRBV6-3 and TRBJ1-1; D is perhaps TRBD1 (6 bases). There are 17 residues in the CDR3. Trimming took off 0 bases at V and 0 bases at J, with 14 bases between the two ends. Germline V gene lookup returns CDR1 MNHEY and CDR2 SVGEGT. The CDR3 nucleotides are TGTGCCAGCAGTTACTCAAAAGCGGCAGGGGTGAACACTGAAGCTTTCTTT. Its protein product is CASSYSKAAGVNTEAFF.

This clonotype was seen many times. This rearrangement joins TRBV10-2 to TRBJ1-1; no firm D call. The germline gives CDR1 WSHSY, CDR2 SAAADI. Deletions cut 4 bases from V and 7 bases from J, with 19 bases between. The CDR3 length is 15 residues. The CDR3 nucleotides are TGCGCCAGCAGTGGGTCCGGGGTAATGAGAAATGAAGCTTTCTTT. It is translated as CASSGSGVMRNEAFF.